These T cell receptor beta chains were read from a single sample in a study of blood T cells in healthy people across ages. TCRdb itself ran the 5' RACE reads through MiXCR, one entry per CDR3 protein. The sample lists approximately 820,000 distinct CDR3 sequences; 40% to 50% were seen once. Sample: blood. The receptors derive from a man aged 60 to 69 in good health. Both conserved end residues are part of each CDR3. D genes are given only for firm matches. The listing skips clone size in some rows; elsewhere it reads once, few, many or a size class.

J: TRBJ2-1
D: TRBD2
length: 18
V: TRBV3-1
size: -
DNA: TGTGCCAGCAGCCTAAGCGAGGGTCGACTAGCGGGGGATGGTGAGCAGTTCTTC
CDR3: CASSLSEGRLAGDGEQFF

J: TRBJ1-1
D: -
length: 14
V: TRBV7-2
size: -
DNA: TGTGCCAGCACCAAAGACCCCCGAAACACTGAAGCTTTCTTT
CDR3: CASTKDPRNTEAFF

J: TRBJ2-3
D: TRBD2
length: 13
V: TRBV6-2/TRBV6-3
size: -
DNA: TGTGCCAGCAGGGGACTAGCATCAGATACGCAGTATTTT
CDR3: CASRGLASDTQYF

J: TRBJ2-1
D: -
length: 15
V: TRBV27
size: few
DNA: TGTGCCAGCACCCGGGCAGGGCCACCGAACAATGAGCAGTTCTTC
CDR3: CASTRAGPPNNEQFF

J: TRBJ2-5
D: -
length: 15
V: TRBV28
size: -
DNA: TGTGCCAGCAGTTTCTCCGGGACTCCAAAAGAGACCCAGTACTTC
CDR3: CASSFSGTPKETQYF

J: TRBJ2-1
D: TRBD1
length: 17
V: TRBV3-1
size: -
DNA: TGTGCCAGCAGCCAAGATCCTACAGGGGGCTCCTACAATGAGCAGTTCTTC
CDR3: CASSQDPTGGSYNEQFF

J: TRBJ2-3
D: TRBD2
length: 16
V: TRBV4-1
size: few
DNA: TGCGCCAGCAGCCAAGATGAAGCTAGCGGGGGAAATACGCAGTATTTT
CDR3: CASSQDEASGGNTQYF

J: TRBJ2-3
D: TRBD2
length: 18
V: TRBV2
size: -
DNA: TGTGCCAGCAGGACGAGCCTAGCGGGGGGGCCCGATACACATACGCAGTATTTT
CDR3: CASRTSLAGGPDTHTQYF

J: TRBJ2-4
D: -
length: 15
V: TRBV9
size: -
DNA: TGTGCCAGCAGCGCCACGAGCCGGGAATACAATGAGCAGTACTTC
CDR3: CASSATSREYNEQYF

J: TRBJ2-3
D: -
length: 13
V: TRBV4-2
size: -
DNA: TGTGCCAGCAGCCCCGAGACGGGCTCTACGCAGTATTTT
CDR3: CASSPETGSTQYF

J: TRBJ1-2
D: -
length: 13
V: TRBV13
size: -
DNA: TGTGCCAGCAGCTCCCACCCGGGGTATGGCTACACCTTC
CDR3: CASSSHPGYGYTF

J: TRBJ2-3
D: TRBD1
length: 14
V: TRBV27
size: -
DNA: TGTGCCAGCTACGACAGGGCCAGCACAGATACGCAGTATTTT
CDR3: CASYDRASTDTQYF

J: TRBJ2-1
D: TRBD2
length: 20
V: TRBV7-2
size: -
DNA: TGTGCCAGCAGCCCCTGCCGGCTAGCGGTCGTAGTATTGCGCTACAATGAGCAGTTCTTC
CDR3: CASSPCRLAVVVLRYNEQFF

J: TRBJ2-5
D: -
length: 14
V: TRBV9
size: few
DNA: TGTGCCAGCAGCGCTAGCCCTTACCAAGAGACCCAGTACTTC
CDR3: CASSASPYQETQYF

J: TRBJ2-1
D: -
length: 14
V: TRBV27
size: -
DNA: TGTGCCAGCAGTTTTGAACGGTCATACAATGAGCAGTTCTTC
CDR3: CASSFERSYNEQFF

J: TRBJ2-5
D: TRBD1
length: 15
V: TRBV20-1
size: medium-sized
DNA: TGCAGTGCCAACGGTTGGACAGGGGACCCGAGGTCCCAGTACTTC
CDR3: CSANGWTGDPRSQYF

J: TRBJ1-6
D: TRBD1
length: 15
V: TRBV6-5
size: -
DNA: TGTGCCAGCAGGTCCGGGACAGCCTGGAATTCACCCCTCCACTTT
CDR3: CASRSGTAWNSPLHF

J: TRBJ2-3
D: TRBD2
length: 19
V: TRBV20-1
size: few
DNA: TGCAGTGCTAGAGCGGGGGGCGGGGGGGCCGAGGTGAGCACAGATACGCAGTATTTT
CDR3: CSARAGGGGAEVSTDTQYF

J: TRBJ1-2
D: TRBD1
length: 16
V: TRBV7-9
size: -
DNA: TGTGCCAGCAGCTTAGCAGGGGCAGGGGGCGACTATGGCTACACCTTC
CDR3: CASSLAGAGGDYGYTF

J: TRBJ2-5
D: TRBD2
length: 16
V: TRBV7-2
size: -
DNA: TGTGCCAGCAGCTTATCTAGCGGGGACCGTTACAATGAGCAGTACTTC
CDR3: CASSLSSGDRYNEQYF

J: TRBJ2-7
D: TRBD1
length: 15
V: TRBV27
size: -
DNA: TGTGCCAGCAGTCCGGGACAGGGACCGACCTACGAGCAGTACTTC
CDR3: CASSPGQGPTYEQYF

J: TRBJ2-3
D: -
length: 13
V: TRBV15
size: few
DNA: TGTGCCACCAGCCGAGGGTTCACAGATACGCAGTATTTT
CDR3: CATSRGFTDTQYF

J: TRBJ2-7
D: -
length: 15
V: TRBV11-3
size: few
DNA: TGTGCCAGCAGCTTCTCGACAGGCCCAACCTACGAGCAGTACTTC
CDR3: CASSFSTGPTYEQYF

J: TRBJ2-1
D: -
length: 13
V: TRBV3-1
size: -
DNA: TGTGCCAGCAGCCCTCCCCTAGCAGAGGAGCAGTTCTTC
CDR3: CASSPPLAEEQFF

J: TRBJ2-5
D: TRBD2
length: 15
V: TRBV6-2/TRBV6-3
size: -
DNA: TGTGCCGGAGGGACTAGCGGGGCCCCGGGGGAGACCCAGTACTTC
CDR3: CAGGTSGAPGETQYF

J: TRBJ2-7
D: TRBD2
length: 13
V: TRBV11-2
size: -
DNA: TGTGCCAGCGGCATGGGGGGGTCGTACGAGCAGTACTTC
CDR3: CASGMGGSYEQYF

J: TRBJ2-1
D: TRBD1
length: 13
V: TRBV4-1
size: few
DNA: TGCGCCAGCAGCAACGACAGGGTCGGGGAGCAGTTCTTC
CDR3: CASSNDRVGEQFF